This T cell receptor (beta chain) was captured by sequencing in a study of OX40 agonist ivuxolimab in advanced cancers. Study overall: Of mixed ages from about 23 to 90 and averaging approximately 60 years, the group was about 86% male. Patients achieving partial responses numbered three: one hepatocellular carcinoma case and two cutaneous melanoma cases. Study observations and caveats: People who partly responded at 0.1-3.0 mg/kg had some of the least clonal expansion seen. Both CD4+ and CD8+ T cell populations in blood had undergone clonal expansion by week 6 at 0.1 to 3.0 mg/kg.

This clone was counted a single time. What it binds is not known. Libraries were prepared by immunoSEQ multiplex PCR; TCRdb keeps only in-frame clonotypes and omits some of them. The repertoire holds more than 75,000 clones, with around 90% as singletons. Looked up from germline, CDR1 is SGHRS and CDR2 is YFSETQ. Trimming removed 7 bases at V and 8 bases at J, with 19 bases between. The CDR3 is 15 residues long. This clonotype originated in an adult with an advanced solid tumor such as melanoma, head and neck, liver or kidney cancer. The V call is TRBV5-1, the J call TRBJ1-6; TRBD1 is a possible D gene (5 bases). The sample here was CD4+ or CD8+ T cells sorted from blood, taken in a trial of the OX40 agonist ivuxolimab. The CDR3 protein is CASAEQVDGDSPLHF. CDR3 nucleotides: TGCGCCAGCGCAGAACAGGTCGACGGAGATTCACCCCTCCACTTT.